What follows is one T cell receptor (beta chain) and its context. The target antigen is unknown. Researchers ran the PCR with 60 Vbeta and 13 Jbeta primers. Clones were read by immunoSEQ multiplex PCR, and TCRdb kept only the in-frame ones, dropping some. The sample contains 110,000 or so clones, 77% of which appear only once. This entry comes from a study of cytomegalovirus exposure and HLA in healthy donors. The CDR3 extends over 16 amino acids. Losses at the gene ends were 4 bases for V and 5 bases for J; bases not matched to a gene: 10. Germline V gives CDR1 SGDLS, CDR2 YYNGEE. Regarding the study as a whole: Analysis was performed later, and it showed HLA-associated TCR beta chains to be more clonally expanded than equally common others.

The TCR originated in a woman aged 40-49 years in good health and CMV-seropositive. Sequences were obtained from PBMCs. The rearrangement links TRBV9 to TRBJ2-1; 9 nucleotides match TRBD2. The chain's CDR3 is CASSRQPGLADNEQFF. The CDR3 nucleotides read TGTGCCAGCAGCCGTCAACCGGGACTAGCAGACAATGAGCAGTTCTTC. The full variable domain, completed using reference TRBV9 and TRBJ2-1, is DSGVTQTPKHLITATGQRVTLRCSPRSGDLSVYWYQQSLDQGLQFLIQYYNGEERAKGNILERFSAQQFPDLHSELNLSSLELGDSALYFCASSRQPGLADNEQFFGPGTRLTVL.